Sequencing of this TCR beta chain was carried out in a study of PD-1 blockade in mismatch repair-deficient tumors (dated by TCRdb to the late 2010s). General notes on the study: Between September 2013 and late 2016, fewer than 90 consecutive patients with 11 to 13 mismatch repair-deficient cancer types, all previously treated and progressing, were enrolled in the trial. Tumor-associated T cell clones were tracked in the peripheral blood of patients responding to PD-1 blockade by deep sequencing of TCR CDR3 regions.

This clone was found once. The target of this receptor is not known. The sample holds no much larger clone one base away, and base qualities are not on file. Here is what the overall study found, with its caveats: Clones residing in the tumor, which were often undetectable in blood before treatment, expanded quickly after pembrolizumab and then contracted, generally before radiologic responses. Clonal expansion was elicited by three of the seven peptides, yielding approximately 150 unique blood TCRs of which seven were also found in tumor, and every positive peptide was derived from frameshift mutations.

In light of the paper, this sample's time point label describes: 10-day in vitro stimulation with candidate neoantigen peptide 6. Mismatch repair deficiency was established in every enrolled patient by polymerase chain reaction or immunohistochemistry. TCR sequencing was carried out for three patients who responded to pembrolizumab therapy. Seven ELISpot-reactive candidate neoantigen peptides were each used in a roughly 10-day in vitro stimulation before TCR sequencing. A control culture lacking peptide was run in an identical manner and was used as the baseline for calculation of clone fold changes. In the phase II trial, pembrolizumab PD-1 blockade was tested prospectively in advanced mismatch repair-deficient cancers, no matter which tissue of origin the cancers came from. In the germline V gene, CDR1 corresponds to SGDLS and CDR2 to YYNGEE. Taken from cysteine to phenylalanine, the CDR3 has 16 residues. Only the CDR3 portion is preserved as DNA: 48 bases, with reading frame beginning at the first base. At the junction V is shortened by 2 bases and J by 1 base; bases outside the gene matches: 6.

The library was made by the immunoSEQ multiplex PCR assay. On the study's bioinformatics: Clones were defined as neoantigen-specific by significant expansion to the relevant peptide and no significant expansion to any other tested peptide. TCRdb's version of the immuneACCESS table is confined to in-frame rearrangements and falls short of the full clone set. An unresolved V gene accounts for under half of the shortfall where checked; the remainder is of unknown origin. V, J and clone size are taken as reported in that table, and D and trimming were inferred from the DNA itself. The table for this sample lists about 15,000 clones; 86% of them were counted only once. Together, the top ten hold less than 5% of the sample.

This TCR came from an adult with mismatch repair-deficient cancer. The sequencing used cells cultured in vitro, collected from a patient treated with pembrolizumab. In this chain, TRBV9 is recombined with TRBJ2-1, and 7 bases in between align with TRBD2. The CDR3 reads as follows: CASSVGLEASYNEQFF. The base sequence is TGTGCCAGCAGCGTTGGACTAGAGGCTTCCTACAATGAGCAGTTCTTC.